This TCR beta chain is from a study of cytomegalovirus exposure and HLA in healthy donors. General study findings and limits: Exclusion as indistinguishable affected some V segments, including TRBV6-2 and TRBV6-3. Reportedly, cytomegalovirus status was diagnosed with high sensitivity and specificity. Cytomegalovirus-associated TCR beta chains were listed, numbering around 150.

Donors were ostensibly healthy at sampling, although undocumented immune exposures were probable. It was with 60 Vbeta and 13 Jbeta primers that the PCR ran. This table comes from immunoSEQ multiplex PCR, and its TCRdb copy is limited to in-frame clones, with some not included. The data show 60,000 to 85,000 clones, and the top ten clones hold around 15%. There are 14 residues in the CDR3. Looked up from germline, CDR1 is MDHEN and CDR2 is SYDVKM. Trimming took 3 bases from V and 8 from J; bases not matched to a gene: 10. Comment on this clone: Its antigen is as yet unknown.

The chain joins TRBV28 to TRBJ2-7; the match to TRBD2 covers 7 bases. The sample taken for sequencing was PBMCs. This receptor was obtained from a man in his fifties in good health and CMV-seropositive. The CDR3 coding sequence is TGTGCCAGCAGTTTCCCTAGCGGCCCGAAAAAGCAGTACTTC. This translates into CASSFPSGPKKQYF.